Here is one TCR beta chain with its context. The CDR3 extends over 16 amino acids. V was shortened by 0 bases and J by 2 bases, with 14 bases between the two germline ends. Germline V gene data show CDR1 as LGHDT and CDR2 as YNNKEL (reference sequence). Approximately 9.2 milliliters was the volume of peripheral blood drawn from each donor. This sample was included in a study of blood T cells in healthy people across ages. Study summary: Researchers report that template switching captured about one barcoded beta molecule per two T cells.

Then a second PCR, running roughly 7 to 11 cycles, was carried out with a sample-barcoded 5' primer and a J-beta primer mix. The yield of each sample was at least 2.5 million CDR3-containing paired-end reads. Each CDR3 protein is one row after TCRdb ran MiXCR on the 5' RACE reads. Of 1.5 million to 2 million distinct CDR3 sequences listed, around half are singletons. Sample: blood. The chain couples TRBV3-1 to TRBJ2-7, with D perhaps TRBD1 (5 bases). The receptor comes from a woman aged 40 to 50 in good health. This CDR3 is CASSQDSTGKAYEQYF. The CDR3 DNA follows: TGTGCCAGCAGCCAAGATTCCACAGGCAAGGCCTACGAGCAGTACTTC.